This TCR beta chain was observed in a study of T cell responses to AZD1222 COVID-19 vaccine. In regard to this clone: Its antigen is undetermined.

Assay: immunoSEQ multiplex PCR; the TCRdb copy retains only in-frame clones and omits some. The table has 150,000 to 200,000 clones, roughly 90% seen once. Germline V gene data show CDR1 as SEHNR and CDR2 as FQNEAQ (reference sequence). Between the trimmed V and J ends, which lost 3 bases and 0 bases, there was a span of 8 bases. CDR3 length: 15 residues. Broader study findings: Reports say nearly half of spike-specific TCRs go after unmutated variant regions. Donors, mostly white British, included more females; clonal diversity was possibly underestimated. CD4 TCRs linked to vaccination spanned spike, dominating at 160-218 and 743-854.

The source is an adult who received the AZD1222 COVID-19 vaccine. The sequencing here drew on peripheral blood, taken 28 days after the second AZD1222 dose. The genes are TRBV7-9 and TRBJ1-4; D might be TRBD1 (5 bases). CDR3 protein: CASSFGAATNEKLFF. CDR3 DNA: TGTGCCAGCAGCTTTGGGGCCGCAACTAATGAAAAACTGTTTTTT.